The sequence of this TCR beta chain was determined in a study of lymphopenia after photon versus proton radiotherapy. Overall study findings and caveats: Proton therapy kept repertoires fairly stable, unlike photons, which gained effector/memory cells. Oligoclonal CD8+ Temra expansion after nadir drove photon patients' diversity drop.

As to this clone: The target antigen is unknown.

Sequencing used immunoSEQ multiplex PCR; TCRdb keeps in-frame clones, though not all of them. The sample consists of more than 25,000 clones, 90% of them appearing once. The germline CDR1 and CDR2 sequences are MNHEY and SMNVEV (reference sequence). V shed 3 bases, J shed 0 bases, and the junction held 7 bases outside the gene matches. This CDR3 is built from 18 residues. The receptor was derived from a woman aged 45-65 years with pancreatic cancer. The sample here was peripheral blood, taken from a patient treated with photon-based radiotherapy. The rearrangement uses TRBV27 and TRBJ2-2; 10 bases line up with TRBD2. The CDR3 reads CASSLGAGGPTNTGELFF. The CDR3 nucleotides are TGTGCCAGCAGTTTGGGAGCGGGAGGGCCGACGAACACCGGGGAGCTGTTTTTT.